A single sample is the source of the 27 T cell receptor beta chains below, sequenced in a study of blood T cell repertoires in COVID-19. Only in-frame clones appear in the TCRdb table, and some are missing; sequencing was by immunoSEQ multiplex PCR. The sample lists approximately 290,000 clones, nearly 90% occurring once. The sequenced sample was PBMCs or T cells enriched from blood (not recorded which). The receptors originated from a woman aged 18-30 years with acute COVID-19.

The chain carries TRBV7-8 and TRBJ1-3; D unresolved. V lost 1 base and J 2 bases, leaving 12 bases between the germline ends. This CDR3 is 16 amino acids long. The germline gives CDR1 SGHVS, CDR2 FQNEAQ. The CDR3 DNA follows: TGTGCCAGCAGCTTAGTTAGCAATTTGGCTGGAAACACCATATATTTT. Protein: CASSLVSNLAGNTIYF.

The CDR3: CASSLAGRTEAFF. The CDR3, as DNA: TGTGCCAGCAGTTTAGCGGGGAGGACTGAAGCTTTCTTT. The chain combines TRBV12-3 or TRBV12-4 with TRBJ1-1; D is unclear. The length of the CDR3 is 13 residues. The V gene lost 0 bases and the J gene lost 5 bases, with 7 bases spanning the gap.

The chain carries TRBV7-9 and TRBJ1-5; D remains ambiguous. V gave up 8 bases and J gave up 6 bases, with 14 bases separating them. The CDR3 consists of 13 residues. CDR1 SEHNR and CDR2 FQNEAQ come from the germline V gene (reference sequence). CDR3 amino acids: CASRREESQPQHF. DNA of the CDR3: TGTGCCAGCCGGAGAGAGGAAAGTCAGCCCCAGCATTTT.

V and J are TRBV24-1 and TRBJ2-3; 11 bases map to TRBD2. Per germline, CDR1 KGHDR and CDR2 SFDVKD. The V segment lost 3 bases and the J segment 2 bases; nucleotides outside the gene matches: 12. This CDR3 has 19 residues. The CDR3 DNA reads as TGTGCCACCAGTGATAGGGCGTTTCGACTAGCGGGGACCACAGATACGCAGTATTTT. This gives the protein CATSDRAFRLAGTTDTQYF.

The rearrangement links TRBV19 to TRBJ1-5; 10 bases agree with TRBD1. CDR3 length equals 18 residues. Germline V gene lookup returns CDR1 LNHDA and CDR2 SQIVND (reference sequence). Trimming at V came to 7 bases and at J to 3 bases, leaving 15 bases not matched to a gene. The CDR3 DNA reads as TGTGCCAGTAATACCCTAGGGGGACAGGGGCTACACAATCAGCCCCAGCATTTT. This gives the protein CASNTLGGQGLHNQPQHF.

The rearrangement joins TRBV11-2 to TRBJ1-5; 7 bases match TRBD1. Trimming at V came to 5 bases and at J to 4 bases, leaving 8 bases not matched to a gene. This CDR3 has 15 amino acids. Per germline, CDR1 SGHAT and CDR2 FQNNGV. CDR3 region: CASSPSPQGNQPQHF. CDR3 nucleotides: TGTGCCAGCAGCCCTTCTCCACAGGGGAATCAGCCCCAGCATTTT.

This clone was seen more than once but under ten times. The chain combines TRBV30 with TRBJ1-2; 8 bases map to TRBD1. Germline V gene data show CDR1 as GTSNPN and CDR2 as SVGIG (reference sequence). The CDR3 runs 15 residues. Trimming cost V 2 bases and J 7 bases; bases outside gene matches: 12. This CDR3 is CAWSSQYGTGFGYTF. The CDR3 DNA follows: TGTGCCTGGAGTTCTCAATACGGGACAGGTTTTGGCTACACCTTC.

V and J are TRBV19 and TRBJ2-4, with D maybe TRBD2 (7 bases). The ends were cut back, 9 bases at V and 4 bases at J, with 22 bases in the middle. The CDR3 consists of 16 residues. Germline-derived CDR1 and CDR2 are LNHDA and SQIVND (reference sequence). The CDR3 loop reads CASALGGGALKNIQYF. CDR3 DNA sequence: TGTGCCAGCGCACTTGGAGGGGGGGCCCTTAAAAACATTCAGTACTTC. The full variable domain, its missing parts supplied by reference TRBV19 and TRBJ2-4, is DGGITQSPKYLFRKEGQNVTLSCEQNLNHDAMYWYRQDPGQGLRLIYYSQIVNDFQKGDIAEGYSVSREKKESFPLTVTSAQKNPTAFYLCASALGGGALKNIQYFGAGTRLSVL.

The chain has TRBV5-4 and TRBJ2-1; 14 bases align to TRBD2. The V and J ends lost 2 bases and 11 bases, in that order; junction bases with no gene match: 9. The CDR3 spans 16 residues. Germline V gene sequence: CDR1 SGHNT, CDR2 YYREEE (reference sequence). The CDR3 coding sequence is TGTGCCAGCAGCTTAGGGACTAGCGGGAGTTTTGGTAAGCAGTTCTTC. This encodes CASSLGTSGSFGKQFF.

The rearrangement joins TRBV28 to TRBJ1-2, with a possible D match to TRBD1 (6 bases). The CDR3 is made up of 13 amino acids. V was pared by 5 bases and J by 4 bases, with 11 bases between. CDR1 and CDR2 (germline): MDHEN, SYDVKM. CDR3 loop: CASSPDSGYGYTF. The CDR3 DNA follows: TGTGCCAGCAGTCCGGACAGCGGCTATGGCTACACCTTC.

The V gene is TRBV2, the J gene TRBJ2-6; TRBD1 aligns across 8 bases. There are 17 residues in the CDR3. Per germline, CDR1 SNHLY and CDR2 FYNNEI. V trimming: 11 bases; J trimming: 0 bases; junction bases outside the gene matches: 12. The CDR3 reads CAVLNRGASSGANVLTF. CDR3 coding DNA: TGTGCCGTCCTGAACAGGGGGGCCAGCTCTGGGGCCAACGTCCTGACTTTC.

The V call is TRBV9, the J call TRBJ2-2; maybe TRBD2 (6 bases). Trimming took 4 bases from V and 2 from J, leaving 15 bases between them. Germline V gene data show CDR1 as SGDLS and CDR2 as YYNGEE. This CDR3 is built from 16 residues. CDR3 nucleotide sequence: TGTGCCAGCAGCCAGTGGCGGGACCTTAACACCGGGGAGCTGTTTTTT. This gives the protein CASSQWRDLNTGELFF. Combining the CDR3 with reference TRBV9 and TRBJ2-2 gives the whole variable domain DSGVTQTPKHLITATGQRVTLRCSPRSGDLSVYWYQQSLDQGLQFLIQYYNGEERAKGNILERFSAQQFPDLHSELNLSSLELGDSALYFCASSQWRDLNTGELFFGEGSRLTVL.

This clone has just one count. The chain links TRBV6-5 to TRBJ2-7; 9 nucleotides match TRBD2. The CDR3 is 15 amino acids. Trimming took 0 bases from V and 5 from J; bases not matched to a gene: 5. CDR1 is MNHEY, CDR2 SVGAGI, per germline. The CDR3 sequence: CASSYSKAGGHEQYF. CDR3 in DNA: TGTGCCAGCAGTTACTCGAAAGCGGGAGGCCACGAGCAGTACTTC.

This clone appeared a few times. The chain couples TRBV5-1 to TRBJ2-7, with a possible D match to TRBD2 (5 bases). V was pared by 2 bases and J by 4 bases, with 10 bases between. The germline V gene encodes CDR1 SGHRS and CDR2 YFSETQ. The CDR3 is 13 residues long. The CDR3 loop is CASSLKLVYEQYF. The CDR3 nucleotides read TGCGCCAGCAGCTTAAAACTAGTTTACGAGCAGTACTTC.

This rearrangement joins TRBV4-2 to TRBJ2-1; possibly TRBD2 for D (6 bases). The V gene's germline CDR1 is LGHNA and CDR2 YNFKEQ. Trimming cost V 0 bases and J 4 bases, with 13 bases left between them. The CDR3 extends over 16 amino acids. In DNA, the CDR3 is TGTGCCAGCAGCCAAGATTATCTGGGAGGTTACAATGAGCAGTTCTTC. Its protein product is CASSQDYLGGYNEQFF.

The gene calls are TRBV5-6 and TRBJ1-5; D is uncertain. The V end lost 5 bases, the J end lost 8 bases, and 20 bases lay between the germline ends. CDR3 length: 15 amino acids. Per germline, CDR1 SGHDT and CDR2 YYEEEE. CDR3 in amino acids: CASSSFGGPKKPQHF. For the CDR3, the DNA is TGTGCCAGCAGTTCCTTTGGTGGGCCGAAAAAGCCCCAGCATTTT.

The chain couples TRBV28 to TRBJ2-7, with 12 bases fitting TRBD2. Germline V gene sequence: CDR1 MDHEN, CDR2 SYDVKM. With V trimmed by 2 bases and J by 1 base, 3 bases remained unmatched. The length of the CDR3 is 16 residues. The CDR3 spells CASSLDGTSGSYEQYF. CDR3 nucleotides: TGTGCCAGCAGTTTAGATGGGACTAGCGGGTCCTACGAGCAGTACTTC.

This chain connects TRBV27 to TRBJ2-3; 14 bases align to TRBD2. This CDR3 comprises 17 residues. V was pared by 6 bases and J by 2 bases, with 7 bases of the junction left unmatched. Germline V gene sequence: CDR1 MNHEY, CDR2 SMNVEV (reference sequence). The CDR3 is CASSRLAGGPTTDTQYF. CDR3 nucleotide sequence: TGTGCCAGCAGCAGACTAGCGGGAGGGCCAACCACAGATACGCAGTATTTT.

This rearrangement joins TRBV13 to TRBJ2-4, with D possibly being TRBD2 (5 bases). The CDR3 contains 14 residues. V gave up 6 bases and J gave up 7 bases, with 16 bases separating them. CDR1 and CDR2 (germline): PRHDT, FYEKMQ (reference sequence). The DNA for the CDR3 is TGTGCCAGCAGTCGAACACGGGATTCGAACATTCAGTACTTC. Translation gives CASSRTRDSNIQYF. Looking up the rest from reference TRBV13 and TRBJ2-4 gives the full variable domain: AAGVIQSPRHLIKEKRETATLKCYPIPRHDTVYWYQQGPGQDPQFLISFYEKMQSDKGSIPDRFSAQQFSDYHSELNMSSLELGDSALYFCASSRTRDSNIQYFGAGTRLSVL.

V gene TRBV28 combines with J gene TRBJ2-2; TRBD1 agrees at 11 bases. CDR1 is MDHEN and CDR2 is SYDVKM in the germline V gene. CDR3 length: 17 residues. Germline trimming cut 7 bases from V and 8 bases from J; bases unmatched to any gene: 15. CDR3 residues: CASIPHRDRGTGGELFF. The DNA of the CDR3 is TGTGCCAGCATTCCACACCGGGACAGGGGGACCGGAGGGGAGCTGTTTTTT.

V is TRBV7-8 and J is TRBJ2-7; 8 bases line up with TRBD1. Per germline, CDR1 SGHVS and CDR2 FQNEAQ. The trim removed 1 base at V and 2 bases at J, leaving 10 bases unmatched. The CDR3 runs 17 residues. CDR3 nucleotide sequence: TGTGCCAGCAGCTTAGATACGGCAGGGGGCATTACCTACGAGCAGTACTTC. Translated: CASSLDTAGGITYEQYF. Full variable domain (outside the CDR3, taken from reference TRBV7-8 and TRBJ2-7): GAGVSQSPRYKVAKRGQDVALRCDPISGHVSLFWYQQALGQGPEFLTYFQNEAQLDKSGLPSDRFFAERPEGSVSTLKIQRTQQEDSAVYLCASSLDTAGGITYEQYFGPGTRLTVT.

DNA of the CDR3: TGTGCCAGCACCCTAACAGGGACCTCCTACAATGAGCAGTTCTTC. It is translated as CASTLTGTSYNEQFF. This chain links TRBV27 with TRBJ2-1, with a tentative D call TRBD1 (6 bases). Germline V lookup: CDR1 MNHEY, CDR2 SMNVEV (reference sequence). The V end was cut by 7 bases, the J end by 0 bases, with 13 bases between. The CDR3 totals 15 residues.

The chain employs TRBV4-1 and TRBJ2-3; TRBD2 agrees at 12 bases. Germline V CDR1 and CDR2: MGHRA, YSYEKL. J was trimmed by 4 bases and V by 4 bases; bases with no gene match: 9. The CDR3 extends over 17 amino acids. CDR3 DNA sequence: TGCGCCAGCAGCCTCTCGACTAGCGGGAGAAGGGCAGATACGCAGTATTTT. It is translated as CASSLSTSGRRADTQYF.

This rearrangement joins TRBV14 to TRBJ2-1; D is undetermined. The CDR3 consists of 15 residues. Trimming removed 0 bases from V and 6 bases from J, with 12 bases in between. From germline, CDR1 is SGHDN and CDR2 FVKESK. The CDR3 reads CASSQDMVATNEQFF. The DNA for the CDR3 is TGTGCCAGCAGCCAAGATATGGTAGCAACCAATGAGCAGTTCTTC. Together with reference TRBV14 and TRBJ2-1, the CDR3 gives the full variable domain: EAGVTQFPSHSVIEKGQTVTLRCDPISGHDNLYWYRRVMGKEIKFLLHFVKESKQDESGMPNNRFLAERTGGTYSTLKVQPAELEDSGVYFCASSQDMVATNEQFFGPGTRLTVL.

This sequence joins TRBV4-1 and TRBJ2-1; a weak D match, TRBD2 (7 bases). There are 16 residues in the CDR3. V was clipped by 0 bases and J by 4 bases, with 13 bases between them. CDR1 and CDR2 from the germline V gene are MGHRA and YSYEKL. Here the CDR3 DNA reads TGCGCCAGCAGCCAAGATAAGGGGGAGGGATACAATGAGCAGTTCTTC. The encoded protein is CASSQDKGEGYNEQFF.

The chain joins TRBV11-3 to TRBJ1-1; D remains ambiguous. Per germline, CDR1 SGHNT and CDR2 YENEEA. The ends were cut back, 8 bases at V and 0 bases at J, with 10 bases in the middle. The CDR3 runs 13 residues. The CDR3 loop reads CASGEVMNTEAFF. The CDR3 nucleotides read TGTGCCAGCGGGGAGGTGATGAACACTGAAGCTTTCTTT.

This chain links TRBV12-3 or TRBV12-4 with TRBJ1-1; no firm D call. V was clipped by 7 bases and J by 1 base, with 7 bases between them. The CDR3 is 12 amino acids. The CDR3 loop reads CASTPSNTEAFF. DNA of the CDR3: TGTGCCAGCACCCCCTCGAACACTGAAGCTTTCTTT.